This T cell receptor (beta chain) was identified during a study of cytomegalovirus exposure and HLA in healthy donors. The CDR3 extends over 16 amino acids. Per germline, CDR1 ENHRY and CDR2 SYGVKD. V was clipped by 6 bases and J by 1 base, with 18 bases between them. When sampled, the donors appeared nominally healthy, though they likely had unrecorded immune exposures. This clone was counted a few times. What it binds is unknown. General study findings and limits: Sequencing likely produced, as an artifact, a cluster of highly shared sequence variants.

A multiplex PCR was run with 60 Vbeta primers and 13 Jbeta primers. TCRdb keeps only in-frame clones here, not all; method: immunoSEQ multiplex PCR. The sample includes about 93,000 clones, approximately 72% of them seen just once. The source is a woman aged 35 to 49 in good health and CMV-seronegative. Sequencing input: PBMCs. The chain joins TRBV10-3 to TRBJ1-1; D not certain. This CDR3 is CAISDTRPGWNTEAFF. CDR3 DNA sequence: TGTGCCATCAGCGATACGAGACCGGGGTGGAACACTGAAGCTTTCTTT.